This TCR beta chain was retrieved from a study of T cell repertoires in cytomegalovirus infection. Study-wide results and limits: The ex vivo response showed dominance by HLA-C-restricted CMV-specific TCR beta clonotypes. Carriers of CMV and the relevant HLA type were discriminated by public TCR beta frequency.

This clonotype was seen ten or more times. Its matching antigen is unknown. Trimming pared 1 base from V and 6 bases from J, leaving 10 bases between. CDR1 and CDR2 (germline): SGHTA, FQGNSA. The CDR3 has 13 amino acids. TCRdb itself ran the reads through MiXCR, one entry per CDR3 protein. The sample holds roughly 250,000 distinct CDR3 sequences, about 12% seen once. The V call is TRBV7-2, the J call TRBJ2-7; the D gene could be TRBD1 or TRBD2 (5 bases each). This clonotype originated in a human donor in good health (CMV status not recorded). Some clones in this sample may be carry-over from other donors' samples. Sequenced sample: PBMCs. The CDR3 DNA follows: TGTGCCAGCAGCTTAGGGGGGATAGGCGAGCAGTACTTC. It encodes CASSLGGIGEQYF.